This TCR beta chain was found in a study of blood T cells in healthy people across ages. Notes on the study in general: In these data, TCR beta diversity tracked strongly with naive T cell percentage.

From germline, CDR1 is SGHDN and CDR2 FVKESK. This CDR3 has 15 amino acids. The V gene lost 1 base and the J gene lost 1 base, with 10 bases spanning the gap. The use of a sample-barcoded 5' primer and a J-beta primer mix characterized a second PCR of about 6 to 11 cycles. MiXCR, applied by TCRdb to the 5' RACE reads, yields one record per CDR3 protein. The sample has roughly 1,700,000 distinct CDR3 sequences, roughly 28% seen once. In the case of this clonotype: The antigen is undetermined.

Material for sequencing was blood. This chain joins TRBV14 and TRBJ1-1; D unclear. The origin of this receptor is a woman aged 25 to 39 in good health. The CDR3 region is CASSQARGRNTEAFF. DNA of the CDR3: TGTGCCAGCAGCCAAGCACGAGGGCGGAACACTGAAGCTTTCTTT. Based on the CDR3 plus reference TRBV14 and TRBJ1-1, the full variable domain is EAGVTQFPSHSVIEKGQTVTLRCDPISGHDNLYWYRRVMGKEIKFLLHFVKESKQDESGMPNNRFLAERTGGTYSTLKVQPAELEDSGVYFCASSQARGRNTEAFFGQGTRLTVV.